This T cell receptor (beta chain) was sequenced for a study of early T cells in non-severe SARS-CoV-2 infection. Attached unique molecular identifiers marked individual cDNA molecules. TCRdb analysed the 5' RACE reads with MiXCR anew, one entry per CDR3 protein. The data contain roughly 34,000 distinct CDR3 sequences, 4% to 5% of them singletons. The CDR3 extends over 14 amino acids. The germline CDR1 and CDR2 sequences are SGHRS and YFSETQ. V shed 4 bases and J 4 bases; nucleotides not matched to a gene: 5. Whole-study results and caveats: Clonotype matching in VDJdb favored anti-spike CD8 responses and did not capture private and CD4 specificities.

This clonotype has a handful of counts. What it binds is not known. The specimen sequenced was whole blood. This sequence originates from an adult who was a healthcare worker with PCR-confirmed SARS-CoV-2 infection or an uninfected control (not recorded which). The chain is built from TRBV5-1 and TRBJ2-1; 7 positions agree with TRBD2. CDR3 protein: CASSETSLYNEQFF. CDR3 in DNA: TGCGCCAGCAGCGAGACTAGCCTTTACAATGAGCAGTTCTTC.